This T cell receptor (beta chain) was identified during a study of T cells in Graves' hyperthyroidism and ophthalmopathy. The CDR3 runs to 20 residues. Trimming stripped 5 bases from V and 0 bases from J, with 25 bases between. Germline V CDR1 and CDR2: KGHDR, SFDVKD. It was RNA transcripts that yielded the amplified TCR beta CDR3 regions. When the TCR CDR3 underwent first-round RT-PCR, the HTBI primer set was used. One entry per CDR3 protein, called by TCRdb with MiXCR from the multiplex PCR reads. The sample lists approximately 400,000 distinct CDR3 sequences, approximately 14% occurring once. This clonotype came up many times.

V usage is TRBV24-1 and J usage is TRBJ1-5, with a possible D match to TRBD1 (6 bases). The origin of this receptor is a woman in her fifties or sixties with Graves' hyperthyroidism. The sequenced sample consisted of blood. Here the CDR3 reads CATSGQGGQGQPYSNQPQHF. The CDR3 bases are TGTGCCACCAGTGGGCAAGGCGGGCAGGGACAACCCTATAGCAATCAGCCCCAGCATTTT.